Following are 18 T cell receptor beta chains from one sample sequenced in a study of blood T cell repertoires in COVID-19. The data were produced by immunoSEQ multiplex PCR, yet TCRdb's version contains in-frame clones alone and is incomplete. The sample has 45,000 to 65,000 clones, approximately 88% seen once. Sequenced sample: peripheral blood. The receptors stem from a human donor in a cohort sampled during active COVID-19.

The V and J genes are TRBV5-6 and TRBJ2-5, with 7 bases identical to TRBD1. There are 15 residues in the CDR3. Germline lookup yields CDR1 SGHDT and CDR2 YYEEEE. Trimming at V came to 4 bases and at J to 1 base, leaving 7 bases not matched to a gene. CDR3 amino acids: CASSTLGQLQETQYF. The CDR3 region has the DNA TGTGCCAGCAGCACCCTGGGACAGCTCCAAGAGACCCAGTACTTC.

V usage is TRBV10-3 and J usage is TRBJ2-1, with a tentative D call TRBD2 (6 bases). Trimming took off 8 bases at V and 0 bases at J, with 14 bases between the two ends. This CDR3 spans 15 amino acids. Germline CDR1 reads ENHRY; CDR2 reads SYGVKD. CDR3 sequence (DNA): TGTGCCATCTCTTTTGGGGGGAGCTCCTACAATGAGCAGTTCTTC. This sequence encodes CAISFGGSSYNEQFF.

The CDR3 sequence is CASSPDSTGELFF. The CDR3, as DNA: TGTGCCAGCTCACCCGACTCCACCGGGGAGCTGTTTTTT. This chain joins TRBV18 and TRBJ2-2; D gene uncertain. This CDR3 has 13 residues. V was pared by 3 bases and J by 4 bases, with 6 bases between. Germline-derived CDR1 and CDR2 are KGHSH and LQKENI.

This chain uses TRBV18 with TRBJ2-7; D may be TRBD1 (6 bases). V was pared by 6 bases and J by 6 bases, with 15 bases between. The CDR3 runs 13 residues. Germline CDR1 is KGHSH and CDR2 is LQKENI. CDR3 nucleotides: TGTGCCAGCTCCCCCGGGACACAGGCCGAGCAGTACTTC. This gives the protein CASSPGTQAEQYF.

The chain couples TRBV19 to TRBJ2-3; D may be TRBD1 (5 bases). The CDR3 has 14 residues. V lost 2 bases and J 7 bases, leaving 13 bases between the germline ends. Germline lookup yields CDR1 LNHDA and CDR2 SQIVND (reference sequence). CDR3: CASSIYAGLNTQYF. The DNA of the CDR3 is TGTGCCAGTAGTATATACGCAGGGTTAAATACGCAGTATTTT.

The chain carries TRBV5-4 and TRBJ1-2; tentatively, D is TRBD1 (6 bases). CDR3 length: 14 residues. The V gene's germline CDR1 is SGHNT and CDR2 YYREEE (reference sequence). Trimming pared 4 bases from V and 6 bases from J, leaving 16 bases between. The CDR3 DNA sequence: TGTGCCAGCAGCCTCGACAGGAAGGATAATGGCTACACCTTC. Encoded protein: CASSLDRKDNGYTF.

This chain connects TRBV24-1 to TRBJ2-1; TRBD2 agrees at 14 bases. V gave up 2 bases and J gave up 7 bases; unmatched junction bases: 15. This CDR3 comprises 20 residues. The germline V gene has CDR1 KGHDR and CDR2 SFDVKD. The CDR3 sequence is CATSDSTSGTSGRSLNEQFF. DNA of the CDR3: TGTGCCACCAGTGATTCTACCTCTGGGACTAGCGGGAGAAGTCTGAATGAGCAGTTCTTC.

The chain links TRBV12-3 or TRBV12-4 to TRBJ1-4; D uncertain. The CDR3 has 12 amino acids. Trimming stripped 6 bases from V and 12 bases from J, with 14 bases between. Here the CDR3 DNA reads TGTGCCAGCAGCATAAACGTGGTAGAACTGTTTTTT. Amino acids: CASSINVVELFF.

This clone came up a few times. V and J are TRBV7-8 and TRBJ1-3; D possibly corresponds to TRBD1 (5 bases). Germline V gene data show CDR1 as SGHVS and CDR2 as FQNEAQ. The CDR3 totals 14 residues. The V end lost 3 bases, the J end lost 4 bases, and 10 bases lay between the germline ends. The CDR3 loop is CASSLLGAGNTIYF. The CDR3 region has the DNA TGTGCCAGCAGCTTGCTAGGGGCCGGAAACACCATATATTTT. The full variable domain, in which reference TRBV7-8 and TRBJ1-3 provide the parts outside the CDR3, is GAGVSQSPRYKVAKRGQDVALRCDPISGHVSLFWYQQALGQGPEFLTYFQNEAQLDKSGLPSDRFFAERPEGSVSTLKIQRTQQEDSAVYLCASSLLGAGNTIYFGEGSWLTVV.

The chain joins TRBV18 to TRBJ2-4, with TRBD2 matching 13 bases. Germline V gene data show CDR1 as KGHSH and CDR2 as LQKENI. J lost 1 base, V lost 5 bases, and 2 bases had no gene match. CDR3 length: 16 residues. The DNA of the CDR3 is TGTGCCAGCTCAGTGACTAGCGGGAGGGCCAAAAACATTCAGTACTTC. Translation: CASSVTSGRAKNIQYF.

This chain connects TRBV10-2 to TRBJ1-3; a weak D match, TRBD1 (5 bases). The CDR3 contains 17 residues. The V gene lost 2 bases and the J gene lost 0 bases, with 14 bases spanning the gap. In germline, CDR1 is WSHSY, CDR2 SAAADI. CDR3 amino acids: CASSERGTGSSGNTIYF. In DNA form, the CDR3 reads TGCGCCAGCAGTGAGCGGGGGACCGGTAGCTCTGGAAACACCATATATTTT.

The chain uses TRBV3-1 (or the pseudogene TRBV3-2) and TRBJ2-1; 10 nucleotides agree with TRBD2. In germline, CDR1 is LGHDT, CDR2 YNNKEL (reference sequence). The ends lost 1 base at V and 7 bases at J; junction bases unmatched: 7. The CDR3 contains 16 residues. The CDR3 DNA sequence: TGTGCCAGCAGCCAAGGCGCTAGCGGGAGAATGAATGAGCAGTTCTTC. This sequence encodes CASSQGASGRMNEQFF.

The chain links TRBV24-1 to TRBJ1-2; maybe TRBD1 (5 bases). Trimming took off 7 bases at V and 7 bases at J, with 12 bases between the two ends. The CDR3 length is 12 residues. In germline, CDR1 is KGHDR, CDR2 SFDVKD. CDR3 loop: CATRGPNGGYTF. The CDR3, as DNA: TGTGCCACCAGGGGGCCGAACGGTGGCTACACCTTC.

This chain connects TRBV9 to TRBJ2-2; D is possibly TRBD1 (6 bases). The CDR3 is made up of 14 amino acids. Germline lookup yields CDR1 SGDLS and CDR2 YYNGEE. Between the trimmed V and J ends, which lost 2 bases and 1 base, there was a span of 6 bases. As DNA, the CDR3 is TGTGCCAGCAGCGTCAGGGGGAACACCGGGGAGCTGTTTTTT. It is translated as CASSVRGNTGELFF.

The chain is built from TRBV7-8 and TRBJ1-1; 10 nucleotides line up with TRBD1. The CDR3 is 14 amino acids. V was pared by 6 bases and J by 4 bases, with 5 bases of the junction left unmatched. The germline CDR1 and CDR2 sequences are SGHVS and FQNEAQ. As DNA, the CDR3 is TGTGCCAGCAGGCCGGGACAGGGGACCACTGAAGCTTTCTTT. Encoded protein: CASRPGQGTTEAFF. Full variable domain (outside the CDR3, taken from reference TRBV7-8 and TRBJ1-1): GAGVSQSPRYKVAKRGQDVALRCDPISGHVSLFWYQQALGQGPEFLTYFQNEAQLDKSGLPSDRFFAERPEGSVSTLKIQRTQQEDSAVYLCASRPGQGTTEAFFGQGTRLTVV.

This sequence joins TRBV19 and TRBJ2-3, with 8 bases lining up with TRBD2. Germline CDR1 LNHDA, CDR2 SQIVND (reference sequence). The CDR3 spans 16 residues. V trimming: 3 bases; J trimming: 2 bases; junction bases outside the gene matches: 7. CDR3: CASSMLWTSITDTQYF. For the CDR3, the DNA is TGTGCCAGTAGTATGTTATGGACTAGCATCACAGATACGCAGTATTTT.

CDR3 in amino acids: CASKTQGQETQYF. The DNA for the CDR3 is TGTGCCAGTAAAACACAGGGGCAAGAGACCCAGTACTTC. This chain links TRBV19 with TRBJ2-5; 7 bases map to TRBD1. J gave up 2 bases and V 7 bases, and 4 bases lay outside the gene matches. The germline V gene encodes CDR1 LNHDA and CDR2 SQIVND (reference sequence). This CDR3 spans 13 amino acids.

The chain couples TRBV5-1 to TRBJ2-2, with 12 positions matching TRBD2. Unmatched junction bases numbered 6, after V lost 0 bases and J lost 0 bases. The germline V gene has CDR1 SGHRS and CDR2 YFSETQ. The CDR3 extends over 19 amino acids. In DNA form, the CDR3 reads TGCGCCAGCAGCTTGGGAGCTAGCGGGAGGGCGGCGAACACCGGGGAGCTGTTTTTT. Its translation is CASSLGASGRAANTGELFF.